This T cell receptor beta chain is drawn from a study of T cell repertoires in cytomegalovirus infection. Whole-study context: Recently identified HLA-C-restricted CMV epitopes were among the peptides used. It was the public TCR beta signatures that indicated both CMV infection and matching HLA type. General study results and limits: Cumulative public TCR beta family frequency identified CMV carriers with the relevant HLA. The ex vivo response was dominated by HLA-C-restricted CMV-specific TCR beta clonotypes.

The ends lost 0 bases at V and 4 bases at J; junction bases unmatched: 5. This CDR3 is 16 amino acids long. The V gene's germline CDR1 is LGHNA and CDR2 YSLEER. On this clonotype: Its antigen remains unknown.

TCRdb independently ran MiXCR on the reads; one entry per CDR3 protein. The table has hundreds of thousands of distinct CDR3 sequences, roughly 30% seen once. V and J are TRBV4-3 and TRBJ2-1; the match to TRBD1 covers 8 bases. The receptor was derived from a human donor in good health (CMV status not recorded). Some clones in this sample may be carry-over from other donors' samples. The material sequenced was cultured CD8+ T cells from PBMCs, taken from culture after CMV antigen stimulation. Here the CDR3 reads CASSQDGGTGYNEQFF. CDR3 sequence (DNA): TGCGCCAGCAGCCAAGACGGCGGGACAGGTTACAATGAGCAGTTCTTC.